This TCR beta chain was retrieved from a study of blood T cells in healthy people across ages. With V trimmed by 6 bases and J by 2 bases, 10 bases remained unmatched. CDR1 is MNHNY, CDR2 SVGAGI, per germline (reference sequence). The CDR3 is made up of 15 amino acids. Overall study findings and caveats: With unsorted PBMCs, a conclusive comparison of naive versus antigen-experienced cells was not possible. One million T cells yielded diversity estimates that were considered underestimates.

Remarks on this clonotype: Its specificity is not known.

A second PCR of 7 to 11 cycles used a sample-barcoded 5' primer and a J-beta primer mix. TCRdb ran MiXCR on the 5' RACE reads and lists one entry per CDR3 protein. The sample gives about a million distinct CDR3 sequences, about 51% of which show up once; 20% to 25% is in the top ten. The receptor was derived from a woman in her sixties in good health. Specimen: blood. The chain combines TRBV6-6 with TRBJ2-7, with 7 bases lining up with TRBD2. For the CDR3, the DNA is TGTGCCAGCAGAACAACTAGCGAGAGCACCTACGAGCAGTACTTC. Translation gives CASRTTSESTYEQYF.